This TCR beta chain was profiled in a study of blood T cell repertoires in COVID-19 (TCRdb year 2020). For context, the study as a whole: The collaborator samples originated in the United States, Italy and Spain and spanned the acute and convalescent phases of COVID-19. The material from the prospective study consisted of cDNA or gDNA derived from T cells, B-cell-depleted T cells, or PBMCs. Where available, HLA class I and class II types were obtained from metadata supplied by the sample provider rather than from assay-based typing. Subjects who had been exposed to COVID-19, were actively infected with it, or had recovered from it provided the deeply sampled blood TCRbeta repertoires that made up the dataset. A freely available public database, intended as a resource for researchers studying the immune response to SARS-CoV-2, is where the repertoires were released. Nearly every sample came with metadata listing a de-identified subject ID, COVID-19 status, age in years and sex. The samples were drawn from the first 160 participants of the ongoing ImmuneRACE study and from 1,254 subjects provided by 6 global collaborators.

The germline V gene (reference sequence) gives CDR1 as SSHAT and CDR2 as FNYEAQ. Trimming at the junction amounts to 3 bases on V and 8 bases on J, and the germline ends lie 14 bases apart. From the cysteine through the phenylalanine, the CDR3 covers 14 amino acids. Of the read, only the CDR3 DNA is kept; its 42 bases are in frame from base 1. TCRbeta CDR3 regions were amplified from genomic DNA by means of the immunoSEQ Assay, a bias-controlled multiplex PCR. The source study handled its data this way. The number of nucleated cells in each sample was estimated from the amplification of reference gene primers within the assay. To quantify the absolute abundance of each unique TCRbeta CDR3 rearrangement, sequence reads were collapsed and filtered. Productive Simpson clonality was computed per sample as the square root of Simpson's diversity index over productive rearrangements. TCRdb holds this immuneACCESS table with in-frame rearrangements only. Some clones are missing; in checked studies, unresolved V genes explain under half, and the rest has no known cause. From that table come the V and J calls and clone size; the DNA was used to work out D and trimming. For this sample there are 95,000 to 110,000 clones; around 88% appear just once. 3.5% of the sample comes from the top ten.

Collaborating institutions collected whole blood in K2EDTA tubes following their own protocols. For TCRbeta analysis, collaborators shipped samples in one of three forms: frozen whole blood, isolated PBMCs, or DNA extracted from either of those sample types. A remark on this clone: There is no known antigen for this receptor. No much larger clonotype is one base removed from it; base qualities were not supplied.

The research as a whole found: The amount of clinical and demographic metadata varied by source and participant and was provided uncurated.

The sequence came from a human donor in a cohort sampled during active COVID-19. Recombination joined TRBV7-7 with TRBJ2-1; TRBD1 is a possible D gene, resting on 6 matching bases. Sequencing was done on a sample of peripheral blood. This receptor carries the CDR3 CASSLGAGVYEQFF. The base sequence is TGTGCCAGCAGCTTGGGGGCAGGGGTATATGAGCAGTTCTTC.